Below are 5 T cell receptor beta chains sequenced from a single sample in a study of blood T cell repertoires in COVID-19. Assay: immunoSEQ multiplex PCR; the TCRdb copy retains only in-frame clones and omits some. This sample yields tens of thousands of clones, of which approximately 85% are seen a single time; 15% to 20% belongs to the top ten. The sequencing sample was made of peripheral blood. These receptors all stem from a human donor in a cohort sampled during active COVID-19.

The V call is TRBV2, the J call TRBJ1-1; TRBD1 agrees at 7 bases. The CDR3 spans 14 residues. Per the germline V gene, CDR1 is SNHLY and CDR2 is FYNNEI. Trimming removed 6 bases from V and 3 bases from J; junction bases left unmatched: 7. The DNA of the CDR3 is TGTGCCAGCAGGGCCATGACAGGGCACACTGAAGCTTTCTTT. The encoded protein is CASRAMTGHTEAFF.

The V and J genes are TRBV7-2 and TRBJ1-2; a possible D gene is TRBD1 (5 bases). The ends were cut back, 5 bases at V and 5 bases at J, with 12 bases in the middle. This CDR3 is built from 13 residues. CDR1 and CDR2 from the germline V gene are SGHTA and FQGNSA. The CDR3 loop reads CASSPQQDYGYTF. The CDR3 DNA sequence: TGTGCCAGCAGCCCGCAACAGGATTATGGCTACACCTTC.

The genes are TRBV27 and TRBJ2-1; perhaps TRBD2 as D (6 bases). Looked up from germline, CDR1 is MNHEY and CDR2 is SMNVEV (reference sequence). The CDR3 consists of 13 residues. V dropped 7 bases and J dropped 8 bases, with 15 bases sitting between them. The CDR3 bases are TGTGCCAGCAAGCTTTTCGGGGGAGATGAGCAGTTCTTC. This encodes CASKLFGGDEQFF.

This clone was recorded once. The V gene is TRBV10-3, the J gene TRBJ1-2; no definite D call. Germline CDR1 and CDR2: ENHRY and SYGVKD. CDR3 size: 15 residues. Trimming took off 4 bases at V and 0 bases at J, with 12 bases between the two ends. DNA for the CDR3: TGTGCCATCAGTGGTGGGCCAGACGCTAACTATGGCTACACCTTC. Translation gives CAISGGPDANYGYTF.

The V and J genes are TRBV2 and TRBJ2-1, with unresolved D. This CDR3 has 16 residues. V lost 7 bases and J lost 4, with 20 bases in between. From germline, CDR1 is SNHLY and CDR2 FYNNEI. The CDR3 spells CASIERPQIQYNEQFF. CDR3 coding DNA: TGTGCCAGCATCGAACGTCCCCAGATACAGTACAATGAGCAGTTCTTC.